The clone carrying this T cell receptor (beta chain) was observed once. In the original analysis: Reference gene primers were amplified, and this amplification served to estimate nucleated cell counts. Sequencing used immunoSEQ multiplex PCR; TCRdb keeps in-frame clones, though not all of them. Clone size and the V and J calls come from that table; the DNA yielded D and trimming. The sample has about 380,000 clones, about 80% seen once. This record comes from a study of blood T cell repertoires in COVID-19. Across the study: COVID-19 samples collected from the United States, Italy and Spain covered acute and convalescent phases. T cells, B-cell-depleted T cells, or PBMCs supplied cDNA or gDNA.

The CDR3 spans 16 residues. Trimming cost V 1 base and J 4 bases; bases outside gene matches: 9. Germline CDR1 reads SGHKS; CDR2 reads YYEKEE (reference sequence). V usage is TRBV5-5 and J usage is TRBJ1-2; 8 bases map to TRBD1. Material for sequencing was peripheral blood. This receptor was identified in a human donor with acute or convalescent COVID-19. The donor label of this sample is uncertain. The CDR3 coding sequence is TGTGCCAGCAGCTTGATCCAGGGGGCAGCCACCTATGGCTACACCTTC. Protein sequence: CASSLIQGAATYGYTF.